The 16 T cell receptor beta chains reported below all come from one sample, sequenced in a study of T cells expressing NK-cell markers. TCRdb re-called the 5' RACE reads and shows each CDR3 protein once, DNA omitted. This listing includes roughly 450,000 distinct CDR3 sequences. The specimen sequenced was blood T cells: a sorted CD56 or NKG2C T cell subset, CD4+ or CD8+ T cells, or bulk PBMC T cells (not recorded which). These receptor sequences come from a woman between 45 and 60 years old in good health.

The chain joins TRBV2 to TRBJ2-3; TCRdb calls TRBD2, which cannot be checked without DNA. The CDR3 spans 15 residues. CDR1 is SNHLY, CDR2 FYNNEI, per germline. CDR3 protein: CASSERLREPDTQYF.

The V call is TRBV6-1, the J call TRBJ1-5. Germline V gene sequence: CDR1 MNHNS, CDR2 SASEGT. The length of the CDR3 is 14 residues. This CDR3 reads CASSVVQPNQPQHF.

The chain recombines TRBV25-1 with TRBJ2-2; checking the TCRdb D call of TRBD2 is not possible without DNA. Germline V gives CDR1 MGHDK, CDR2 SYGVNS. This CDR3 spans 13 amino acids. Here the CDR3 reads CASSGLAAGELFF.

The V and J genes are TRBV12-3 or TRBV12-4 and TRBJ2-2; TCRdb returns TRBD1, unconfirmable since there is no DNA. CDR3 size: 14 residues. The CDR3 is CASRDRANTGELFF.

The chain combines TRBV20-1 with TRBJ1-5; TCRdb calls TRBD1, which cannot be checked without DNA. Germline V gene lookup returns CDR1 DFQATT and CDR2 SNEGSKA (reference sequence). There are 14 residues in the CDR3. CDR3 residues: CSAISGTEYQPQHF.

The rearrangement uses TRBV10-3 and TRBJ1-1. Germline V gives CDR1 ENHRY, CDR2 SYGVKD. The CDR3 totals 14 residues. The CDR3 region is CAISESLPRTEAFF.

The V and J genes are TRBV15 and TRBJ1-1. This CDR3 is 15 amino acids long. Germline V gives CDR1 LNHNV, CDR2 YYDKDF (reference sequence). The CDR3 protein is CATSRDKTLGTEAFF.

This chain joins TRBV10-3 and TRBJ2-1; TCRdb's D call of TRBD2 is untestable without DNA. Per the germline V gene, CDR1 is ENHRY and CDR2 is SYGVKD. CDR3 length: 17 residues. The CDR3 sequence is CAIGRTSRERTYNEQFF.

V is TRBV5-1 and J is TRBJ1-1; TCRdb indicates TRBD1, and absent DNA this call remains unverified. The CDR3 totals 14 residues. CDR1 and CDR2 (germline): SGHRS, YFSETQ. CDR3 sequence: CASSWTGDSTEAFF.

This chain joins TRBV12-3 or TRBV12-4 and TRBJ1-2. The CDR3 length is 15 residues. The CDR3 here is CASGRVEGLGYGYTF.

This chain uses TRBV18 with TRBJ2-2; the D call from TCRdb, TRBD1, cannot be confirmed without DNA. This CDR3 is 15 amino acids long. Per the germline V gene, CDR1 is KGHSH and CDR2 is LQKENI. CDR3 region: CASSTGTGTTGELFF.

The CDR3 region is CSARPGTSGSGRETQYF. The V and J genes are TRBV20-1 and TRBJ2-5; TCRdb picks TRBD2, but there is no DNA to check that call. The V gene's germline CDR1 is DFQATT and CDR2 SNEGSKA (reference sequence). The CDR3 contains 17 residues.

This chain links TRBV2 with TRBJ1-2; TCRdb proposes TRBD1, but this gene call is untestable without DNA. Germline CDR1 and CDR2: SNHLY and FYNNEI. The CDR3 loop spans 11 amino acids. The CDR3 here is CASVSGFGYTF.

The chain carries TRBV28 and TRBJ2-7; without DNA, the TCRdb call of TRBD2 cannot be checked. CDR3 length equals 14 residues. From germline, CDR1 is MDHEN and CDR2 SYDVKM. CDR3 sequence reads: CASRTASGKVEQYF.

The genes are TRBV15 and TRBJ2-3; TCRdb lists TRBD1, though no DNA is available to test this call. The CDR3 is 15 amino acids. From germline, CDR1 is LNHNV and CDR2 YYDKDF (reference sequence). This chain's CDR3 is CATSRSPAPTDTQYF.

This chain connects TRBV29-1 to TRBJ2-7; TCRdb calls TRBD2, which cannot be checked without DNA. The germline gives CDR1 SQVTM, CDR2 ANQGSEA. This CDR3 is built from 12 residues. This CDR3 reads CSMTSGTYEQYF.